Included here is one TCR beta chain sequence, with context. The antigen is undetermined. These data come from a study of cytomegalovirus exposure and HLA in healthy donors. The J segment lost 7 bases and the V segment lost 4 bases, leaving 16 bases of the junction unmatched. The CDR3 has 16 amino acids. Per the germline V gene, CDR1 is SNHLY and CDR2 is FYNNEI. Donors had nominal health at sampling but likely had unrecorded immune exposures. With 60 Vbeta and 13 Jbeta primers, the PCR was carried out. Only in-frame clones appear in the TCRdb table, and some are missing; sequencing was by immunoSEQ multiplex PCR. The sample has 110,000 to 150,000 clones, 80% to 90% seen once; the top ten hold roughly 4%. Notes on the study in general: In a later analysis, a genetic analysis reported fewer productive-TCR N-insertions in an Asian-associated ancestry cluster than the cohort average.

V gene TRBV2 combines with J gene TRBJ2-7; 7 bases are a match to TRBD2. The material sequenced was PBMCs. The receptor was derived from a woman in her thirties or forties in good health and CMV-seropositive. CDR3 loop: CASSGGSGRSPGEQYF. In DNA form, the CDR3 reads TGTGCCAGCAGTGGAGGTAGCGGGCGATCACCGGGGGAGCAGTACTTC.